Included here is one T cell receptor (beta chain) sequence, with context. The CDR3 is 17 residues long. With 4 bases clipped from V and 5 bases from J, the junction kept 17 bases outside the gene matches. CDR1 is GTSNPN, CDR2 SVGIG, per germline (reference sequence). The data originate from a study of blood T cell repertoires in COVID-19. The data were produced by immunoSEQ multiplex PCR, yet TCRdb's version contains in-frame clones alone and is incomplete. The sample consists of roughly 140,000 clones, roughly 85% of them appearing once. The sample consisted of peripheral blood. This sequence originates from a woman aged 55 to 70 with COVID-19, enrolled during active disease. This sequence joins TRBV30 and TRBJ1-2; the match to TRBD1 covers 9 bases. The chain's CDR3 is CAWIQTPVQGAMYGYTF. For the CDR3, the DNA is TGTGCCTGGATTCAGACCCCCGTACAGGGGGCTATGTATGGCTACACCTTC.